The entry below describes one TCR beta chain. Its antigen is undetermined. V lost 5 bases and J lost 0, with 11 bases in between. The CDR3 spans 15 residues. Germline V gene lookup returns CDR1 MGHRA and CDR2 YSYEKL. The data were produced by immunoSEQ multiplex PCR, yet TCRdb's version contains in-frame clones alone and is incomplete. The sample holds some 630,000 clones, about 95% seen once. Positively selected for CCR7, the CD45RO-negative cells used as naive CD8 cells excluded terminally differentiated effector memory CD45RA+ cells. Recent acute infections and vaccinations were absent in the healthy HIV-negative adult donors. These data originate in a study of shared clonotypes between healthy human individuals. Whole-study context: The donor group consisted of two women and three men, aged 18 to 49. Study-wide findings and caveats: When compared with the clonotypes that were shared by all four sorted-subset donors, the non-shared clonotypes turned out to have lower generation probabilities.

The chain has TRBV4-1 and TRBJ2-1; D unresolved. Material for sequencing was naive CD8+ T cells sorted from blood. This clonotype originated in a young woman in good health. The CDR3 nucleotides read TGCGCCAGCAGCGCGGTAGGACGCTCCTACAATGAGCAGTTCTTC. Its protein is CASSAVGRSYNEQFF.